The rows below give T cell receptor beta chains drawn from one sample of a study of B cell selection in AIRE deficiency. TCRdb keeps only in-frame clones here, not all; method: immunoSEQ multiplex PCR. The sample lists about 22,000 clones, roughly 91% seen once, with roughly 1.4% in the top ten. The specimen was CD4+CD25+ Tregs sorted from PBMCs. The receptors come from a human donor in good health. Both conserved end residues are part of each CDR3. Each record gives: V gene, J gene, D gene, clone size, CDR3 protein, CDR3 DNA. The D gene is left open where the match is weak. Expanded clones get a size class; other rows say once, few or many, or leave the size out.

v_call: TRBV10-2; j_call: TRBJ2-1; d_call: TRBD2; clone_size: NA; cdr3_aa: CASKLAAYNEQFF; cdr3_nt: TGCGCCAGCAAGCTAGCGGCCTACAATGAGCAGTTCTTC
v_call: TRBV10-1; j_call: TRBJ1-1; d_call: NA; clone_size: once; cdr3_aa: CASSLRNVRGEAFF; cdr3_nt: TGCGCCAGCAGCCTAAGGAATGTCCGAGGTGAAGCTTTCTTT
v_call: TRBV6-5; j_call: TRBJ1-5; d_call: NA; clone_size: NA; cdr3_aa: CASSYSGGLQPQHF; cdr3_nt: TGTGCCAGCAGTTACTCAGGGGGTCTACAGCCCCAGCATTTT
v_call: TRBV19; j_call: TRBJ1-5; d_call: NA; clone_size: NA; cdr3_aa: CASSIWVNQPQHF; cdr3_nt: TGTGCCAGTAGTATATGGGTCAATCAGCCCCAGCATTTT
v_call: TRBV19; j_call: TRBJ2-1; d_call: NA; clone_size: NA; cdr3_aa: CASGGRIYNEQFF; cdr3_nt: TGTGCCAGCGGGGGCAGAATCTACAATGAGCAGTTCTTC
v_call: TRBV20-1; j_call: TRBJ1-1; d_call: NA; clone_size: NA; cdr3_aa: CSARGGRGAFF; cdr3_nt: TGCAGTGCTAGAGGGGGCCGGGGAGCTTTCTTT
v_call: TRBV6-5; j_call: TRBJ1-4; d_call: NA; clone_size: NA; cdr3_aa: CASSTRLSNEKLFF; cdr3_nt: TGTGCCAGCAGTACCCGACTGTCCAATGAAAAACTGTTTTTT
v_call: TRBV6-5; j_call: TRBJ1-4; d_call: NA; clone_size: NA; cdr3_aa: CASSYGGRRYEKLFF; cdr3_nt: TGTGCCAGCAGTTACGGGGGGCGCAGATATGAAAAACTGTTTTTT
v_call: TRBV10-2; j_call: TRBJ2-2; d_call: TRBD2; clone_size: NA; cdr3_aa: CASSETSGNYTGELFF; cdr3_nt: TGCGCCAGCAGTGAGACTAGCGGGAACTACACCGGGGAGCTGTTTTTT
v_call: TRBV19; j_call: TRBJ1-4; d_call: TRBD1; clone_size: NA; cdr3_aa: CASTNFGRGNEKLFF; cdr3_nt: TGTGCCAGTACCAATTTCGGCAGGGGGAATGAAAAACTGTTTTTT
v_call: TRBV29-1; j_call: TRBJ1-2; d_call: TRBD1; clone_size: NA; cdr3_aa: CSVDGQGVYGYTF; cdr3_nt: TGCAGCGTTGACGGGCAGGGGGTCTATGGCTACACCTTC
v_call: TRBV5-1; j_call: TRBJ1-1; d_call: NA; clone_size: NA; cdr3_aa: CASSLGTGTGISEAFF; cdr3_nt: TGCGCCAGCAGCTTGGGGACCGGGACTGGGATTTCTGAAGCTTTCTTT
v_call: TRBV6-1; j_call: TRBJ1-5; d_call: NA; clone_size: NA; cdr3_aa: CASSRRTANQPQHF; cdr3_nt: TGTGCCAGCAGCCGGCGGACAGCGAATCAGCCCCAGCATTTT
v_call: TRBV19; j_call: TRBJ1-2; d_call: NA; clone_size: NA; cdr3_aa: CASSMGRVEYGYTF; cdr3_nt: TGTGCCAGTAGTATGGGCAGGGTAGAGTATGGCTACACCTTC
v_call: TRBV9; j_call: TRBJ2-7; d_call: TRBD2; clone_size: NA; cdr3_aa: CASSVGGTPYEQYF; cdr3_nt: TGTGCCAGCAGCGTGGGGGGGACCCCCTACGAGCAGTACTTC
v_call: TRBV15; j_call: TRBJ1-2; d_call: NA; clone_size: few; cdr3_aa: CATSRGGGRLTGGYTF; cdr3_nt: TGTGCCACCAGCAGAGGGGGGGGGCGCTTAACGGGAGGCTACACCTTC
v_call: TRBV4-2; j_call: TRBJ2-7; d_call: TRBD1; clone_size: NA; cdr3_aa: CASSQEYRGYEQYF; cdr3_nt: TGTGCCAGCAGCCAAGAGTACAGGGGCTACGAGCAGTACTTC
v_call: TRBV27; j_call: TRBJ2-1; d_call: TRBD2; clone_size: NA; cdr3_aa: CASSIQAGGRGREQFF; cdr3_nt: TGTGCCAGCAGTATCCAAGCGGGGGGCAGAGGTAGGGAGCAGTTCTTC
v_call: TRBV5-6; j_call: TRBJ2-3; d_call: TRBD1; clone_size: NA; cdr3_aa: CASSAGQATQYF; cdr3_nt: TGTGCCAGCAGCGCCGGACAGGCTACGCAGTATTTT
v_call: TRBV29-1; j_call: TRBJ1-1; d_call: TRBD1; clone_size: NA; cdr3_aa: CSARDSVNTEAFF; cdr3_nt: TGCAGCGCCCGGGACAGCGTGAACACTGAAGCTTTCTTT
v_call: TRBV6-6; j_call: TRBJ1-4; d_call: NA; clone_size: NA; cdr3_aa: CASTYMGGFEKLFF; cdr3_nt: TGTGCCAGCACCTATATGGGGGGTTTCGAAAAACTGTTTTTT
v_call: TRBV6-1; j_call: TRBJ1-4; d_call: NA; clone_size: NA; cdr3_aa: CASSEAWGRLPEKLFF; cdr3_nt: TGTGCCAGCAGTGAGGCGTGGGGACGGTTGCCTGAAAAACTGTTTTTT
v_call: TRBV19; j_call: TRBJ1-2; d_call: NA; clone_size: NA; cdr3_aa: CASSTSSVNYGYTF; cdr3_nt: TGTGCCAGTAGTACCAGCTCGGTTAACTATGGCTACACCTTC
v_call: TRBV9; j_call: TRBJ2-3; d_call: TRBD2; clone_size: NA; cdr3_aa: CASSLRTSGGTDTQYF; cdr3_nt: TGTGCCAGCAGCCTCCGGACTAGCGGGGGCACAGATACGCAGTATTTT
v_call: TRBV5-1; j_call: TRBJ2-2; d_call: NA; clone_size: NA; cdr3_aa: CASSFMTWPTGELFF; cdr3_nt: TGCGCCAGCAGCTTCATGACTTGGCCCACCGGGGAGCTGTTTTTT
v_call: TRBV19; j_call: TRBJ1-2; d_call: TRBD1; clone_size: once; cdr3_aa: CASDRDFGYGYTF; cdr3_nt: TGTGCCAGCGACAGGGACTTTGGCTATGGCTACACCTTC
v_call: TRBV4-2; j_call: TRBJ2-3; d_call: NA; clone_size: NA; cdr3_aa: CASSFGLASSDTQYF; cdr3_nt: TGTGCCAGCAGCTTCGGATTAGCGAGCTCAGATACGCAGTATTTT
v_call: TRBV11-2; j_call: TRBJ2-1; d_call: TRBD2; clone_size: NA; cdr3_aa: CASSPRLAGRHNEQFF; cdr3_nt: TGTGCCAGCAGCCCACGACTAGCGGGCCGTCACAATGAGCAGTTCTTC
v_call: TRBV7-2; j_call: TRBJ2-1; d_call: TRBD2; clone_size: NA; cdr3_aa: CASSSASGSRGEQFF; cdr3_nt: TGTGCCAGCAGCTCGGCTAGCGGGAGTCGGGGTGAGCAGTTCTTC
v_call: TRBV6-1; j_call: TRBJ2-7; d_call: NA; clone_size: NA; cdr3_aa: CASSGSGQTYEQYF; cdr3_nt: TGTGCCAGCAGTGGTTCAGGACAGACCTACGAGCAGTACTTC
v_call: TRBV18; j_call: TRBJ1-1; d_call: NA; clone_size: NA; cdr3_aa: CASSPPGRGEAFF; cdr3_nt: TGTGCCAGCTCACCACCTGGCAGGGGAGAAGCTTTCTTT
v_call: TRBV7-2; j_call: TRBJ1-6; d_call: NA; clone_size: NA; cdr3_aa: CASSLRRQNSPLHF; cdr3_nt: TGTGCCAGCAGCTTAAGGCGGCAGAATTCACCCCTCCACTTT
v_call: TRBV5-4; j_call: TRBJ1-2; d_call: TRBD1; clone_size: NA; cdr3_aa: CASSPYRGQGWRGYTF; cdr3_nt: TGTGCCAGCAGCCCTTACCGCGGACAGGGATGGCGTGGCTACACCTTC
v_call: TRBV7-8; j_call: TRBJ2-7; d_call: NA; clone_size: NA; cdr3_aa: CASSSSQGLAYEQYF; cdr3_nt: TGTGCCAGCAGCTCTTCCCAAGGGCTCGCCTACGAGCAGTACTTC
v_call: TRBV7-9; j_call: TRBJ2-3; d_call: TRBD1; clone_size: NA; cdr3_aa: CASSFGQGGFADTQYF; cdr3_nt: TGTGCCAGCAGCTTCGGACAGGGGGGGTTTGCAGATACGCAGTATTTT
v_call: TRBV19; j_call: TRBJ2-7; d_call: NA; clone_size: NA; cdr3_aa: CASKLGPSSYEQYF; cdr3_nt: TGTGCCAGTAAGTTGGGCCCGAGCTCCTACGAGCAGTACTTC
v_call: TRBV18; j_call: TRBJ2-7; d_call: TRBD1; clone_size: NA; cdr3_aa: CASSPSRDRSSYEQYF; cdr3_nt: TGTGCCAGCTCACCAAGCCGGGACAGAAGCTCCTACGAGCAGTACTTC
v_call: TRBV18; j_call: TRBJ1-1; d_call: NA; clone_size: NA; cdr3_aa: CASSPTLNTEAFF; cdr3_nt: TGTGCCAGCTCACCCACCTTGAACACTGAAGCTTTCTTT
v_call: TRBV6-1; j_call: TRBJ2-2; d_call: TRBD2; clone_size: NA; cdr3_aa: CASSPLAVNTGELFF; cdr3_nt: TGTGCCAGCAGTCCCCTAGCGGTAAACACCGGGGAGCTGTTTTTT
v_call: TRBV2; j_call: TRBJ2-7; d_call: NA; clone_size: NA; cdr3_aa: CASIQGYEQYF; cdr3_nt: TGTGCCAGCATTCAGGGTTACGAGCAGTACTTC
v_call: TRBV6-1; j_call: TRBJ2-4; d_call: NA; clone_size: NA; cdr3_aa: CASSEWRTGAKNIQYF; cdr3_nt: TGTGCCAGCAGTGAATGGAGGACGGGAGCCAAAAACATTCAGTACTTC
v_call: TRBV29-1; j_call: TRBJ1-4; d_call: NA; clone_size: NA; cdr3_aa: CSVEMGAKLFF; cdr3_nt: TGCAGCGTTGAGATGGGGGCAAAACTGTTTTTT
v_call: TRBV5-5; j_call: TRBJ2-3; d_call: NA; clone_size: NA; cdr3_aa: CASSFSPSTDTQYF; cdr3_nt: TGTGCCAGCAGCTTTTCCCCTAGCACAGATACGCAGTATTTT
v_call: TRBV5-5; j_call: TRBJ1-2; d_call: TRBD1; clone_size: NA; cdr3_aa: CASSATGVGGYTF; cdr3_nt: TGTGCCAGCAGCGCCACAGGGGTTGGTGGCTACACCTTC
v_call: TRBV2; j_call: TRBJ2-1; d_call: TRBD2; clone_size: NA; cdr3_aa: CASRGGAGGPYSYNEQFF; cdr3_nt: TGTGCCAGCAGGGGGGGAGCGGGAGGACCGTACTCCTACAATGAGCAGTTCTTC
v_call: TRBV15; j_call: TRBJ1-2; d_call: NA; clone_size: NA; cdr3_aa: CATSRVRGDYGYTF; cdr3_nt: TGTGCCACCAGCAGAGTCAGGGGTGACTATGGCTACACCTTC